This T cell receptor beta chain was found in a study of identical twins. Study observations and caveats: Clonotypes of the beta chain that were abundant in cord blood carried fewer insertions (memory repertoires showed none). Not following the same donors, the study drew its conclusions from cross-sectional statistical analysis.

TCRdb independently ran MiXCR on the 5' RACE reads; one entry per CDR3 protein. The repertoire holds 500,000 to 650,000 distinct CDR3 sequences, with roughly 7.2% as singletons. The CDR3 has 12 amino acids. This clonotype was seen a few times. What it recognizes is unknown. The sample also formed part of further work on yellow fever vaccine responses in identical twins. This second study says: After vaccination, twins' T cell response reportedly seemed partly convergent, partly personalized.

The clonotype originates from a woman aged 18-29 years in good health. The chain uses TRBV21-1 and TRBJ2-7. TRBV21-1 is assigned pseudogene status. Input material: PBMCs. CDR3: CASSKFTYEQYF. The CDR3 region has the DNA TGTGCCAGCAGCAAGTTTACCTACGAGCAGTACTTC.